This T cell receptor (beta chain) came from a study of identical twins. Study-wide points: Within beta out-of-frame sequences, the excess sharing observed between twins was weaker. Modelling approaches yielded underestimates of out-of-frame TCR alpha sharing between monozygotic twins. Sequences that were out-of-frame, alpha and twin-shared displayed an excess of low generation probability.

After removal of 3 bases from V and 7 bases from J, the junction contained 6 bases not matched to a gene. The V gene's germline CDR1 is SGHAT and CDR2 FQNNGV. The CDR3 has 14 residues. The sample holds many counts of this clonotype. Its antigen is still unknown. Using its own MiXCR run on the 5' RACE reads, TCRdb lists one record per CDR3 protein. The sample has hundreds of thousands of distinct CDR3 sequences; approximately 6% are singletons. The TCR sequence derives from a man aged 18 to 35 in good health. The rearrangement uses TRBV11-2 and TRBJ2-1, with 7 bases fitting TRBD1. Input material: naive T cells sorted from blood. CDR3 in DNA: TGTGCCAGCAGCTTTACAGGGACAGAGAATGAGCAGTTCTTC. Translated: CASSFTGTENEQFF.